The 19 T cell receptor beta chains below come from one sample, sequenced in a study of cytomegalovirus exposure and HLA in healthy donors. This PCR relied on a set of 60 Vbeta primers and 13 Jbeta primers. TCRdb's table, derived via immunoSEQ multiplex PCR, lists solely in-frame clones and lacks some. This table has some 250,000 clones, roughly 80% appearing once. Sample: PBMCs. The receptors shown here come from a woman in her thirties or forties in good health and CMV-seropositive.

V is TRBV9 and J is TRBJ1-2; D is uncertain. This CDR3 is 13 amino acids long. Germline CDR1 and CDR2: SGDLS and YYNGEE. V was cut by 2 bases and J by 4 bases, with 9 bases left in between. CDR3 coding DNA: TGTGCCAGCAGCGTTGGGAGGCGCTATGGCTACACCTTC. It specifies CASSVGRRYGYTF.

The V gene is TRBV9, the J gene TRBJ1-3; D gene ambiguous. The germline V gene has CDR1 SGDLS and CDR2 YYNGEE. V lost 8 bases to trimming and J lost 4 bases, with 7 bases between them. The CDR3 spans 11 residues. The CDR3 region has the DNA TGTGCCAGTCGCGGCGGAAACACCATATATTTT. It is translated as CASRGGNTIYF.

This sequence joins TRBV19 and TRBJ1-6; D not resolved. The CDR3 totals 15 residues. Germline CDR1 reads LNHDA; CDR2 reads SQIVND (reference sequence). The V gene lost 7 bases and the J gene lost 9 bases, with 19 bases spanning the gap. The CDR3: CASKTTRRLSSPLHF. The CDR3 coding sequence is TGTGCCAGTAAGACAACCCGCAGGCTGTCTTCACCCCTCCACTTT. Filled out from reference TRBV19 and TRBJ1-6, the complete variable domain reads DGGITQSPKYLFRKEGQNVTLSCEQNLNHDAMYWYRQDPGQGLRLIYYSQIVNDFQKGDIAEGYSVSREKKESFPLTVTSAQKNPTAFYLCASKTTRRLSSPLHFGNGTRLTVT.

This chain connects TRBV6-6 to TRBJ2-2; D unresolved. Trimming pared 5 bases from V and 8 bases from J, leaving 9 bases between. Per the germline V gene, CDR1 is MNHNY and CDR2 is SVGAGI (reference sequence). The CDR3 spans 12 residues. The CDR3 loop is CASSPLGGELFF. Written as DNA, the CDR3 is TGTGCCAGCAGTCCCCTCGGGGGGGAGCTGTTTTTT.

The gene calls are TRBV12-5 and TRBJ1-1; 8 nucleotides align to TRBD1. Losses at the gene ends were 2 bases for V and 6 bases for J; bases not matched to a gene: 2. Germline-derived CDR1 and CDR2 are LGHNT and FRNRAP. The CDR3 extends over 13 amino acids. Here the CDR3 reads CASGLPGGAEAFF. CDR3 coding DNA: TGTGCTAGTGGTTTGCCAGGGGGCGCTGAAGCTTTCTTT. Full variable domain (rest looked up from reference TRBV12-5 and TRBJ1-1): DARVTQTPRHKVTEMGQEVTMRCQPILGHNTVFWYRQTMMQGLELLAYFRNRAPLDDSGMPKDRFSAEMPDATLATLKIQPSEPRDSAVYFCASGLPGGAEAFFGQGTRLTVV.

The V call is TRBV11-3, the J call TRBJ2-1, with 9 bases matching TRBD2. The CDR3 runs 14 residues. The germline V gene has CDR1 SGHNT and CDR2 YENEEA. The V and J ends lost 1 base and 14 bases, in that order; junction bases with no gene match: 9. CDR3 residues: CASSLAAGGGGKFF. Written as DNA, the CDR3 is TGTGCCAGCAGCTTAGCCGCGGGAGGGGGTGGGAAGTTCTTC.

The chain links TRBV5-1 to TRBJ2-1, with 9 nucleotides matching TRBD1. With 4 bases clipped from V and 7 bases from J, the junction kept 12 bases outside the gene matches. Germline V gene data show CDR1 as SGHRS and CDR2 as YFSETQ. The CDR3 has 16 residues. The CDR3 is CASSVTPGQGKNEQFF. CDR3 coding DNA: TGCGCCAGCAGCGTAACTCCGGGACAGGGTAAAAATGAGCAGTTCTTC.

The gene calls are TRBV7-9 and TRBJ1-4; TRBD1 aligns across 7 bases. The V gene end was trimmed by 6 bases and the J gene end by 10 bases; junction bases not matched to a gene: 8. CDR3 size: 13 residues. CDR1 is SEHNR, CDR2 FQNEAQ, per germline (reference sequence). The CDR3 DNA is TGTGCCAGCAGACCCGTCGGACAGGCAAAACTGTTTTTT. Amino acid sequence: CASRPVGQAKLFF.

This clone showed up just once. Relative to the germline gene, one junction end is altered; a read error may explain this. CDR3 in amino acids: CASSVGGQEAQYF. The DNA for the CDR3 is TGTGCCAGCAGCGTTGGGGGCCAAGAGGCCCAGTACTTC. The chain links TRBV9 to TRBJ2-5; a weak D match, TRBD1 (6 bases). This CDR3 is 13 amino acids long. Germline-derived CDR1 and CDR2 are SGDLS and YYNGEE.

J is TRBJ2-1 and V is TRBV2, with D hard to call. The CDR3 has 12 residues. From germline, CDR1 is SNHLY and CDR2 FYNNEI. V was trimmed by 7 bases and J by 6 bases, leaving 10 bases between them. CDR3 sequence (DNA): TGTGCCAGCATGAGACGAGGCAATGAGCAGTTCTTC. This sequence encodes CASMRRGNEQFF.

This clone was detected a few times. The chain couples TRBV5-1 to TRBJ2-3; D is unresolved. From germline, CDR1 is SGHRS and CDR2 YFSETQ. CDR3 length: 12 residues. Between the trimmed V and J ends, which lost 4 bases and 6 bases, there was a span of 9 bases. The CDR3 nucleotides are TGCGCCAGCAGCATAGCTGGGGATACGCAGTATTTT. This gives the protein CASSIAGDTQYF.

The chain links TRBV30 to TRBJ1-2, with D possibly TRBD1 on 5 matching bases. Trimming stripped 0 bases from V and 11 bases from J, with 10 bases between. Germline V gives CDR1 GTSNPN, CDR2 SVGIG (reference sequence). The CDR3 totals 11 residues. CDR3 loop: CAWSVGEGYTF. The CDR3 DNA is TGTGCCTGGAGTGTAGGGGAGGGGTACACCTTC.

This clone was counted between two and nine times. V usage is TRBV28 and J usage is TRBJ2-7, with TRBD2 matching over 8 bases. This CDR3 spans 16 amino acids. The germline gives CDR1 MDHEN, CDR2 SYDVKM. The V gene end was trimmed by 6 bases and the J gene end by 1 base; junction bases not matched to a gene: 11. The CDR3 DNA reads TGTGCCAGCAGACCTGCTTTAGCGGGAAGGTCCTACGAGCAGTACTTC. It translates to CASRPALAGRSYEQYF. Looking up the rest from reference TRBV28 and TRBJ2-7 gives the full variable domain: DVKVTQSSRYLVKRTGEKVFLECVQDMDHENMFWYRQDPGLGLRLIYFSYDVKMKEKGDIPEGYSVSREKKERFSLILESASTNQTSMYLCASRPALAGRSYEQYFGPGTRLTVT.

The CDR3 sequence is CASSIPRQASLLTEAFF. The DNA of the CDR3 is TGTGCCAGTAGTATCCCCAGACAGGCGAGCCTTCTCACTGAAGCTTTCTTT. This rearrangement joins TRBV19 to TRBJ1-1; maybe TRBD1 (6 bases). V was trimmed by 3 bases and J by 4 bases, leaving 21 bases between them. The CDR3 has 17 residues. Germline V lookup: CDR1 LNHDA, CDR2 SQIVND (reference sequence).

This chain connects TRBV5-1 to TRBJ2-5; tentatively, D is TRBD1 (6 bases). The CDR3 length is 14 residues. The germline CDR1 and CDR2 sequences are SGHRS and YFSETQ. V was clipped by 0 bases and J by 5 bases, with 11 bases between them. CDR3 residues: CASSLAGAVETQYF. In DNA, the CDR3 is TGCGCCAGCAGCTTGGCAGGGGCCGTGGAGACCCAGTACTTC.

The chain has TRBV7-8 and TRBJ2-5; a possible D gene is TRBD1 (5 bases). The better agreement between TRBJ2-7 and the DNA end casts doubt on the J call. The CDR3 is made up of 14 amino acids. Germline CDR1 is SGHVS and CDR2 is FQNEAQ. Here the CDR3 DNA reads TGTGCCAGCAGCTCCTGGGGCACATCCTACGAGCAGTACTTC. It specifies CASSSWGTSYEQYF.

The chain couples TRBV4-1 to TRBJ2-7; weak D call: TRBD2 (6 bases). Germline V gene lookup returns CDR1 MGHRA and CDR2 YSYEKL. The CDR3 contains 17 residues. V was shortened by 4 bases and J by 2 bases, with 21 bases between the two germline ends. The CDR3 reads CASSRVEGLLLPYEQYF. The CDR3 DNA follows: TGCGCCAGCAGCCGGGTGGAGGGTCTACTCCTCCCCTACGAGCAGTACTTC.

The chain couples TRBV2 to TRBJ1-4, with 10 bases matching TRBD1. The CDR3 totals 14 residues. Germline lookup yields CDR1 SNHLY and CDR2 FYNNEI. V was pared by 6 bases and J by 7 bases, with 5 bases of the junction left unmatched. CDR3 DNA: TGTGCCAGCAGCTGGACAGGGGGGAGTGAAAAACTGTTTTTT. It is translated as CASSWTGGSEKLFF.

The CDR3 DNA is TGTGCCAGCAGCTTAGTGGCTGCGGGTGAGCAGTTCTTC. As protein: CASSLVAAGEQFF. V and J are TRBV13 and TRBJ2-1, with D possibly being TRBD2 (5 bases). The V gene lost 1 base and the J gene lost 9 bases, with 10 bases spanning the gap. This CDR3 is built from 13 residues. Germline V CDR1 and CDR2: PRHDT, FYEKMQ (reference sequence).